A selection of T cell receptor beta chains follows, all from one sample in a study of blood T cell repertoires in COVID-19. Clones were read by immunoSEQ multiplex PCR, and TCRdb kept only the in-frame ones, dropping some. The table has under 200,000 clones, about 83% seen once; the top ten hold around 5%. The sequencing sample was made of PBMCs or T cells enriched from blood (not recorded which). Source of these receptors: a man aged 40-55 years with acute COVID-19. CDR3s include the opening cysteine and the closing phenylalanine or tryptophan. D genes are given only for firm matches. Clone size is given for some rows only: seen once, a few or many times, or a class if the clone is expanded.

clone_size	v_call	d_call	j_call	cdr3_nt	cdr3_aa
NA	TRBV28	TRBD1	TRBJ1-2	TGTGCCAGCAGTTTGGGGGGACAGGGCCTATATGGCTACACCTTC	CASSLGGQGLYGYTF
NA	TRBV7-6	TRBD2	TRBJ2-1	TGTGCCAGCAGCTTAGCGGGACTAGCGTACAATGAGCAGTTCTTC	CASSLAGLAYNEQFF
NA	TRBV7-9	NA	TRBJ2-7	TGTGCCAGCAGCTTGGGCGGAGGGAGCTCCTACGAGCAGTACTTC	CASSLGGGSSYEQYF
NA	TRBV21-1	NA	TRBJ2-3	TGTGCCAGCAGCAAAGGCACTTACACAGATACGCAGTATTTT	CASSKGTYTDTQYF
once	TRBV14	TRBD2	TRBJ2-7	TGTGCCAGCAGCCAAGGTATCGGGACTAAGGCTTATGAGCAGTACTTC	CASSQGIGTKAYEQYF
few	TRBV5-1	NA	TRBJ1-5	TGCGCCAGCAGCGCACTCCCAAATCAGCCCCAGCATTTT	CASSALPNQPQHF
NA	TRBV19	NA	TRBJ1-1	TGTGCCAGTAGTATGGGAGGGGTGAACACTGAAGCTTTCTTT	CASSMGGVNTEAFF
NA	TRBV7-9	TRBD2	TRBJ2-7	TGTGCCAGCAGCTTCCCGGGAGGGCAGTCCTACGAGCAGTACTTC	CASSFPGGQSYEQYF
NA	TRBV14	TRBD1	TRBJ2-7	TGTGCCAGCAGCCAAGAGGGACAGGCCTCCTACGAGCAGTACTTC	CASSQEGQASYEQYF
NA	TRBV5-1	NA	TRBJ2-5	TGCGCCAGCGCGAGTGGAACACTAACAGAGACCCAGTACTTC	CASASGTLTETQYF
once	TRBV27	NA	TRBJ1-1	TGTGCCAGCAGTCCCGTCTCTGCCCAGGCCCCAGCTTTCTTT	CASSPVSAQAPAFF
NA	TRBV6-2/TRBV6-3	NA	TRBJ1-5	TGTGCCAGCAGTTACTCGTATATCGGCTCCAGCGCCGGGGAGCCCCAGCATTTT	CASSYSYIGSSAGEPQHF
NA	TRBV6-5	NA	TRBJ1-2	TGTGCCAGCACCACCTCAGTCTTCTATGGCTACACCTTC	CASTTSVFYGYTF
NA	TRBV18	TRBD1	TRBJ2-7	TGTGCCAGCTCAAACCCGGGACAGGGTCGATACGAGCAGTACTTC	CASSNPGQGRYEQYF
once	TRBV12-3/TRBV12-4	NA	TRBJ2-5	TGTGCCAGCAGTTTATCAGCGGGAGAGACCCAGTACTTC	CASSLSAGETQYF
NA	TRBV6-2/TRBV6-3	TRBD1	TRBJ1-2	TGTGCCAGCAGTACCCCAGGGGGCATACCGGATGGCTACACCTTC	CASSTPGGIPDGYTF